What follows is one T cell receptor beta chain and its context. Authors' processing steps: The assay estimated nucleated cells by amplifying reference gene primers. The method was immunoSEQ multiplex PCR; TCRdb's version includes in-frame clones alone and lacks a portion of them. The DNA gave D and trimming, while V, J and clone size come from that table. Of approximately 280,000 clones listed, around nine tenths are singletons. This sample was included in a study of blood T cell repertoires in COVID-19. Trimming removed 5 bases from V and 3 bases from J; junction bases left unmatched: 5. Germline CDR1 reads PRHDT; CDR2 reads FYEKMQ (reference sequence). The CDR3 extends over 14 amino acids.

The source is a woman aged 55-75 years with acute or convalescent COVID-19. V is TRBV13 and J is TRBJ1-2, with 8 bases matching TRBD1. The sample consisted of peripheral blood. CDR3 sequence reads: CASSPSGGDYGYTF. DNA of the CDR3: TGTGCCAGCAGCCCATCAGGGGGCGACTATGGCTACACCTTC.